This T cell receptor (beta chain) originates from a study of blood T cell repertoires in COVID-19. Background on the study: Acute and convalescent COVID-19 samples came from the United States, Italy and Spain. Nucleic acid was either cDNA or gDNA, and it came from T cells, B-cell-depleted T cells, or PBMCs.

Of note for this clone: The junction differs from germline at one of its ends, possibly a read error.

Per the original data handling: Reference gene primer amplification yielded estimated nucleated cell counts. Data came from immunoSEQ multiplex PCR; TCRdb stores just in-frame clones and leaves some out. That table gives V, J and clone size, and the DNA gave D and trimming. The data hold more than 200,000 clones, with more than 65% observed a single time. Germline assignment: CDR1 LGHNA and CDR2 YNFKEQ. The CDR3 loop spans 11 amino acids. The source is an elderly woman with acute or convalescent COVID-19. Specimen: peripheral blood. The chain links TRBV4-2 to TRBJ2-6, with D possibly being TRBD1 (6 bases). This CDR3 is CAAQGGNVLTF. The CDR3 DNA sequence: TGTGCCGCTCAAGGGGGCAACGTCCTGACTTTC.